This is a list of T cell receptor beta chains from one sample in a study of spatial heterogeneity in lung cancer. TCRdb reprocessed the 5' RACE reads via MiXCR and lists one record per CDR3 protein. The sample lists thousands of distinct CDR3 sequences; over 8.5% were seen once. Here the sequenced sample was lung tumor tissue, taken at surgery. These receptors came from a male donor with early-stage non-small cell lung cancer. CDR3s include the opening cysteine and the closing phenylalanine or tryptophan. D genes are given only for firm matches. Not all rows give a size; the values are once, few, many and, for expanded clones, a class.

size: medium-sized
D: .
length: 10
J: TRBJ1-1
V: TRBV12-3/TRBV12-4
DNA: TGTGCCAGCAGTTTAAGGGGAGCTTTCTTT
CDR3: CASSLRGAFF

size: many
D: .
length: 17
J: TRBJ1-6
V: TRBV28
DNA: TGTGCCAGCAGTTCCCTACAGTTCCCCGAAATTAATTCACCCCTCCACTTT
CDR3: CASSSLQFPEINSPLHF

size: many
D: .
length: 14
J: TRBJ2-5
V: TRBV20-1
DNA: TGCAGTGCTAGAAAGGGACGGATCCAAGAGACCCAGTACTTC
CDR3: CSARKGRIQETQYF

size: .
D: .
length: 12
J: TRBJ2-7
V: TRBV29-1
DNA: TGCAGCGTTGTGCTAGGGGCCTACGAGCAGTACTTC
CDR3: CSVVLGAYEQYF

size: many
D: .
length: 18
J: TRBJ2-6
V: TRBV6-2/TRBV6-3
DNA: TGTGCCAGCAGTTACTCGAGGGGCGAGAACTCTGGGGCCAACGTCCTGACTTTC
CDR3: CASSYSRGENSGANVLTF

size: many
D: .
length: 14
J: TRBJ2-2
V: TRBV7-9
DNA: TGTGCCAGCAGCTTAGATCTCGAAGCCGGGGAGCTGTTTTTT
CDR3: CASSLDLEAGELFF

size: many
D: .
length: 13
J: TRBJ2-2
V: TRBV19
DNA: TGTGCCAGTAGTGAGGCGAACACCGGGGAGCTGTTTTTT
CDR3: CASSEANTGELFF

size: medium-sized
D: TRBD2
length: 14
J: TRBJ2-7
V: TRBV6-1
DNA: TGTGCCAGCAGCTGGGGGACTAACAACTACGAGCAGTACTTC
CDR3: CASSWGTNNYEQYF

size: many
D: .
length: 11
J: TRBJ1-6
V: TRBV28
DNA: TGTGCCAGCAGCCTAAATTCACCCCTCCACTTT
CDR3: CASSLNSPLHF

size: many
D: TRBD1
length: 13
J: TRBJ2-7
V: TRBV20-1
DNA: TGCAGTGCCAAAGGACAGGGTAATAACGAGCAGTACTTC
CDR3: CSAKGQGNNEQYF

size: many
D: .
length: 16
J: TRBJ2-2
V: TRBV5-1
DNA: TGCGCCAGCAGCATCCAAACAGGTTCGAACACCGGGGAGCTGTTTTTT
CDR3: CASSIQTGSNTGELFF

size: medium-sized
D: .
length: 16
J: TRBJ1-6
V: TRBV10-3
DNA: TGTGCCATCAGTGAGTCGTTAGTTTTATCCCAGGGGATCCTCCACTTT
CDR3: CAISESLVLSQGILHF

size: medium-sized
D: .
length: 13
J: TRBJ2-3
V: TRBV27
DNA: TGTGCCAGCATCGCTCCTAACACAGATACGCAGTATTTT
CDR3: CASIAPNTDTQYF

size: many
D: TRBD1
length: 15
J: TRBJ1-2
V: TRBV10-3
DNA: TGTGCCATCAGTGCCCCCCATCAGGGGGCCTATGGCTACACCTTC
CDR3: CAISAPHQGAYGYTF

size: many
D: .
length: 15
J: TRBJ2-2
V: TRBV12-3/TRBV12-4
DNA: TGTGCCAGCAAGCCCCAGGCTGCCATTGCCGGGGAGCTGTTTTTT
CDR3: CASKPQAAIAGELFF

size: medium-sized
D: TRBD2
length: 17
J: TRBJ2-1
V: TRBV28
DNA: TGTGCCAGCCTTAGCGGGAGGGCCCGGACGTCCTACAATGAGCAGTTCTTC
CDR3: CASLSGRARTSYNEQFF

size: many
D: TRBD2
length: 15
J: TRBJ2-1
V: TRBV20-1
DNA: TGCAGTGCTAGAGTAGCGGGAGTTTTGTACAATGAGCAGTTCTTC
CDR3: CSARVAGVLYNEQFF

size: many
D: TRBD2
length: 15
J: TRBJ2-1
V: TRBV5-1
DNA: TGCGCCAGCAGCCTAGCGGGAGGGCGGGGCCATGAGCAGTTCTTC
CDR3: CASSLAGGRGHEQFF

size: .
D: .
length: 18
J: TRBJ2-3
V: TRBV6-1
DNA: TGTGCCAGCAGTGAAATAAATGGGCCCTCGGTGGGAGCAGATACGCAGTATTTT
CDR3: CASSEINGPSVGADTQYF

size: many
D: .
length: 14
J: TRBJ1-5
V: TRBV7-9
DNA: TGTGCCAGCAGCTCCCCGGGGCCCAATCAGCCCCAGCATTTT
CDR3: CASSSPGPNQPQHF

size: many
D: TRBD1
length: 14
J: TRBJ1-1
V: TRBV3-1
DNA: TGTGCCAGCAGCCAAGCGACAGGGGGACGAGAAGCTTTCTTT
CDR3: CASSQATGGREAFF

size: many
D: .
length: 13
J: TRBJ1-1
V: TRBV12-3/TRBV12-4
DNA: TGTGCCGGCCTCAAGAGGGAGAACACTGAAGCTTTCTTT
CDR3: CAGLKRENTEAFF